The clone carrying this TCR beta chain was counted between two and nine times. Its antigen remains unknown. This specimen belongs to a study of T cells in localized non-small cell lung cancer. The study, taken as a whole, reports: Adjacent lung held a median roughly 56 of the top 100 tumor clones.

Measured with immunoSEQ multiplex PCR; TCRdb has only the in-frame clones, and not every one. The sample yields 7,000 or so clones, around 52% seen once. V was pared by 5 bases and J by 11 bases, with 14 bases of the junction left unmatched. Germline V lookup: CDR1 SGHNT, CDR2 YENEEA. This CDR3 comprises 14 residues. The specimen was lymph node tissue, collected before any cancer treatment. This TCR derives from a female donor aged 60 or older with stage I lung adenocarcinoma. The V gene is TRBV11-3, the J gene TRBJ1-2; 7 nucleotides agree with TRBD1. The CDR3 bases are TGTGCCAGCAGCCGGGAACAGGGGCCCGGGGGTTACACCTTC. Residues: CASSREQGPGGYTF.